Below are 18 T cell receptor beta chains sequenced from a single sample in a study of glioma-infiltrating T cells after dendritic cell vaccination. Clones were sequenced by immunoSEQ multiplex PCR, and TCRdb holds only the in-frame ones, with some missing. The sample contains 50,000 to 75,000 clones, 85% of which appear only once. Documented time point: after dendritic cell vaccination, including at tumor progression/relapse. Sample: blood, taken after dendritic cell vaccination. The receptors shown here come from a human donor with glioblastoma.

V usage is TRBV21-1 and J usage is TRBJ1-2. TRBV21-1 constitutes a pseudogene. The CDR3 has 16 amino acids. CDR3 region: CASSPPWGGPTYGYTF. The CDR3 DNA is TGTGCCAGCAGCCCTCCCTGGGGGGGACCGACCTATGGCTACACCTTC.

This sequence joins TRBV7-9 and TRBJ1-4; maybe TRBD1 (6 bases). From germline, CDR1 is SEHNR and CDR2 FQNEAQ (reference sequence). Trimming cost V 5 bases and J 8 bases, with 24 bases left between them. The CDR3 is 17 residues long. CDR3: CASSPFSTGKPGEKLFF. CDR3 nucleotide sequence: TGTGCCAGCAGCCCATTTAGCACAGGGAAGCCAGGGGAAAAACTGTTTTTT.

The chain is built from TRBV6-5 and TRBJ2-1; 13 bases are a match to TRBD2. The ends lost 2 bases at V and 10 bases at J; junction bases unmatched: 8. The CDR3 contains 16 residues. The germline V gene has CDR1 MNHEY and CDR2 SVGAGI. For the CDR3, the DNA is TGTGCCAGCAGTTACCCGGTGACTAGCGGGGGGACCGAGCAGTTCTTC. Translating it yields CASSYPVTSGGTEQFF.

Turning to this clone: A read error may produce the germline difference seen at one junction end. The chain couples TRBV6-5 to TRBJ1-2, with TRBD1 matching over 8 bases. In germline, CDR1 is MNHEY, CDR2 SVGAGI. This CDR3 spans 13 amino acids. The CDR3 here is CASSTRTGIFFFF. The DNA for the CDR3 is TGTGCCAGCAGTACAAGGACAGGGATATTTTTCTTCTTC.

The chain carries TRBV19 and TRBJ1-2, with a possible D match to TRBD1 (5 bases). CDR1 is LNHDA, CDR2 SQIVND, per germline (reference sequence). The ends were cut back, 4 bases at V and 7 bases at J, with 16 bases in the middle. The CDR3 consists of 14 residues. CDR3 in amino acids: CASSTVIGGSGYTF. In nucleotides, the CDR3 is TGTGCCAGTAGTACAGTTATCGGGGGATCTGGCTACACCTTC. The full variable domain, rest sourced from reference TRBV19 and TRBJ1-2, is DGGITQSPKYLFRKEGQNVTLSCEQNLNHDAMYWYRQDPGQGLRLIYYSQIVNDFQKGDIAEGYSVSREKKESFPLTVTSAQKNPTAFYLCASSTVIGGSGYTFGSGTRLTVV.

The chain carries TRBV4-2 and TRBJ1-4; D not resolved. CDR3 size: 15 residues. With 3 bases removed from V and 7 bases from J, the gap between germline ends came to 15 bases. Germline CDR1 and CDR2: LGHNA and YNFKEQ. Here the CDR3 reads CASSHPESASEKLFF. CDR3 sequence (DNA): TGTGCCAGCAGCCACCCGGAGAGCGCTTCTGAAAAACTGTTTTTT.

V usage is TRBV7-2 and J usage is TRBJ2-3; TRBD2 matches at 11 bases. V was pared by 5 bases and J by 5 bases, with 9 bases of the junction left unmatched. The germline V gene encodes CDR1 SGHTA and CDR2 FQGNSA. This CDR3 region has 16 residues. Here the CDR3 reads CASSGRTSGLRDTQYF. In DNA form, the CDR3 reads TGTGCCAGCAGCGGAAGGACTAGCGGGCTGCGAGATACGCAGTATTTT.

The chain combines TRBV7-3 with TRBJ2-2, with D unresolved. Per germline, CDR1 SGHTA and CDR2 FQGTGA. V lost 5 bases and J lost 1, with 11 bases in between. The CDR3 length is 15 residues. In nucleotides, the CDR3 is TGTGCCAGCAGCCCAAGCCGAGTGAACACCGGGGAGCTGTTTTTT. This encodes CASSPSRVNTGELFF.

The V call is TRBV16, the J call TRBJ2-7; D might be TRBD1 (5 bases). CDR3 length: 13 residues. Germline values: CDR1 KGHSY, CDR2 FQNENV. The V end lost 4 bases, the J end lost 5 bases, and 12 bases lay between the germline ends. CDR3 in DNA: TGTGCCAGCAGCCGACCCAGGGTGAACGAGCAGTACTTC. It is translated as CASSRPRVNEQYF. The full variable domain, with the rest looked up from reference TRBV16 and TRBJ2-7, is GEEVAQTPKHLVRGEGQKAKLYCAPIKGHSYVFWYQQVLKNEFKFLISFQNENVFDETGMPKERFSAKCLPNSPCSLEIQATKLEDSAVYFCASSRPRVNEQYFGPGTRLTVT.

The CDR3 DNA follows: TGTGCCAGCAGCTACGGGACTAGCACCATAGGGCCTGGAGAGACCCAGTACTTC. Protein product: CASSYGTSTIGPGETQYF. The V and J genes are TRBV11-3 and TRBJ2-5; 9 nucleotides match TRBD2. This CDR3 spans 18 amino acids. J gave up 4 bases and V 4 bases, and 16 bases lay outside the gene matches. Germline CDR1 reads SGHNT; CDR2 reads YENEEA. The whole variable domain, remainder taken from reference TRBV11-3 and TRBJ2-5, is EAGVVQSPRYKIIEKKQPVAFWCNPISGHNTLYWYLQNLGQGPELLIRYENEEAVDDSQLPKDRFSAERLKGVDSTLKIQPAELGDSAVYLCASSYGTSTIGPGETQYFGPGTRLLVL.

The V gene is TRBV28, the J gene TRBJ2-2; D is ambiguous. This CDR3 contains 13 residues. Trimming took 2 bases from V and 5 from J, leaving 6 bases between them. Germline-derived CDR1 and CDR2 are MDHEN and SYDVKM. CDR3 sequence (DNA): TGTGCCAGCAGTTTAGGGCCGACCGGGGAGCTGTTTTTT. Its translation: CASSLGPTGELFF.

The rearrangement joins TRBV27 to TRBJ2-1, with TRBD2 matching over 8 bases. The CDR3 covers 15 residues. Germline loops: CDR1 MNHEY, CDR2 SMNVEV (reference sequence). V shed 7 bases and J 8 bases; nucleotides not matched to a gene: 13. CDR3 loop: CASTRPGGGFYEQFF. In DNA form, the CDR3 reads TGTGCCAGCACCCGGCCTGGCGGGGGGTTTTATGAGCAGTTCTTC.

The CDR3 protein is CASSRPQISYEQYF. The CDR3 nucleotides read TGTGCCAGCAGTCGTCCTCAGATTTCCTACGAGCAGTACTTC. This chain uses TRBV6-5 with TRBJ2-7, with D unresolved. The CDR3 length is 14 residues. Germline CDR1 reads MNHEY; CDR2 reads SVGAGI. V was pared by 5 bases and J by 1 base, with 12 bases between.

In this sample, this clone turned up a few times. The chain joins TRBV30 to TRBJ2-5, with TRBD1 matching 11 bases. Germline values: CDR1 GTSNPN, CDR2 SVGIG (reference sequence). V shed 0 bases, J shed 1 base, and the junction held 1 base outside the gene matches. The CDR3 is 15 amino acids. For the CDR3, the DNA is TGTGCCTGGAGTGTGGGACAGGGGGTCCAAGAGACCCAGTACTTC. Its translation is CAWSVGQGVQETQYF.

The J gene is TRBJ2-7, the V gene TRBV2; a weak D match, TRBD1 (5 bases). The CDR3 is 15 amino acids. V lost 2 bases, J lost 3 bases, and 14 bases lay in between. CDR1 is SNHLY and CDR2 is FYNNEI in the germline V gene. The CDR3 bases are TGTGCCAGCAGTGAAAGTCGTGACAGTTTCTACGAGCAGTACTTC. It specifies CASSESRDSFYEQYF.

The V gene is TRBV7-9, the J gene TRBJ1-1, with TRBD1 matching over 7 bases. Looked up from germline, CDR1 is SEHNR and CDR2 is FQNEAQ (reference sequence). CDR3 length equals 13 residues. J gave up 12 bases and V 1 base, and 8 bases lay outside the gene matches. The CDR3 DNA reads TGTGCCAGCAGCTTAGGTGACAGGGTATCCACTTTCTTT. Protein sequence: CASSLGDRVSTFF. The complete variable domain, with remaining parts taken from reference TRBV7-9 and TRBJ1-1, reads DTGVSQNPRHKITKRGQNVTFRCDPISEHNRLYWYRQTLGQGPEFLTYFQNEAQLEKSRLLSDRFSAERPKGSFSTLEIQRTEQGDSAMYLCASSLGDRVSTFFGQGTRLTVV.

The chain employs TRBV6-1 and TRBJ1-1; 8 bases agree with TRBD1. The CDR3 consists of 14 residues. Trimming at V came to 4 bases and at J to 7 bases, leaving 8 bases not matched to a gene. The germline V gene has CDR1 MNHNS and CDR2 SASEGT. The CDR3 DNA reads TGTGCCAGCAGTGGACCGGACAGGGTGGGTGAAGCTTTCTTT. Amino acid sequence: CASSGPDRVGEAFF.

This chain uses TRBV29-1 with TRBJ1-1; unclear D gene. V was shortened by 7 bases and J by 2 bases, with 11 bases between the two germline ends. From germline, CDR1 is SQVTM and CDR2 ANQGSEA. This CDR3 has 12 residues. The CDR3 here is CSGGESNTEAFF. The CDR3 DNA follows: TGCAGCGGCGGGGAGTCCAACACTGAAGCTTTCTTT.